Following are 21 T cell receptor beta chains from one sample sequenced in a study of T cell responses to AZD1222 COVID-19 vaccine. The assay was immunoSEQ multiplex PCR, and TCRdb's table has in-frame clones only and misses some. The sample has some 120,000 clones, approximately 83% seen once; the top ten hold roughly 3.9%. This material consisted of peripheral blood, taken on day 0 of MenACWY control vaccination. These TCRs come from an adult in good health.

The rearrangement links TRBV24-1 to TRBJ1-2, with D maybe TRBD1 (5 bases). This CDR3 region has 14 residues. Trimming shortened V by 4 bases and J by 4 bases, and 12 bases separated the two germline ends. Germline CDR1 is KGHDR and CDR2 is SFDVKD. The CDR3 sequence: CATSDPGPPYGYTF. The CDR3 region has the DNA TGTGCCACCAGTGACCCGGGACCGCCCTATGGCTACACCTTC.

This sequence joins TRBV7-9 and TRBJ1-4; 8 bases line up with TRBD1. Trimming cost V 5 bases and J 0 bases; bases outside gene matches: 8. The CDR3 has 17 amino acids. Looked up from germline, CDR1 is SEHNR and CDR2 is FQNEAQ (reference sequence). The CDR3 DNA reads TGTGCCAGCAGCCGGACAGGGAGCCTTGCAACTAATGAAAAACTGTTTTTT. Protein sequence: CASSRTGSLATNEKLFF. The whole variable domain, filled in from reference TRBV7-9 and TRBJ1-4, reads DTGVSQNPRHKITKRGQNVTFRCDPISEHNRLYWYRQTLGQGPEFLTYFQNEAQLEKSRLLSDRFSAERPKGSFSTLEIQRTEQGDSAMYLCASSRTGSLATNEKLFFGSGTQLSVL.

The CDR3 here is CASSALQGQGNEQYF. The CDR3, as DNA: TGCGCCAGCAGCGCCCTACAGGGACAGGGGAACGAGCAGTACTTC. The chain employs TRBV5-1 and TRBJ2-7; 10 nucleotides line up with TRBD1. This CDR3 is 15 amino acids long. CDR1 and CDR2 from the germline V gene are SGHRS and YFSETQ. Trimming removed 4 bases from V and 5 bases from J; junction bases left unmatched: 9. The full variable domain, its missing parts supplied by reference TRBV5-1 and TRBJ2-7, is KAGVTQTPRYLIKTRGQQVTLSCSPISGHRSVSWYQQTPGQGLQFLFEYFSETQRNKGNFPGRFSGRQFSNSRSEMNVSTLELGDSALYLCASSALQGQGNEQYFGPGTRLTVT.

This chain connects TRBV9 to TRBJ1-3; D not certain. This CDR3 is built from 18 residues. Per germline, CDR1 SGDLS and CDR2 YYNGEE. V was trimmed by 0 bases and J by 0 bases, leaving 16 bases between them. This chain's CDR3 is CASSVADFGRSSGNTIYF. CDR3 DNA: TGTGCCAGCAGCGTAGCCGACTTTGGACGGAGCTCTGGAAACACCATATATTTT.

This sequence joins TRBV6-1 and TRBJ1-2; perhaps TRBD1 as D (5 bases). The CDR3 runs 13 residues. Deletions cut 3 bases from V and 6 bases from J, with 11 bases between. The germline V gene has CDR1 MNHNS and CDR2 SASEGT. The CDR3 reads CASSDTRQNGYTF. DNA of the CDR3: TGTGCCAGCAGTGATACCCGACAGAATGGCTACACCTTC.

The rearrangement uses TRBV4-2 and TRBJ2-6; D is unresolved. Germline V gene lookup returns CDR1 LGHNA and CDR2 YNFKEQ. V gave up 0 bases and J gave up 3 bases, with 6 bases separating them. The CDR3 covers 15 residues. CDR3 loop: CASSQDYSGANVLTF. The CDR3 DNA sequence: TGTGCCAGCAGCCAAGATTACAGTGGGGCCAACGTCCTGACTTTC.

This clone was detected once. CDR3 nucleotide sequence: TGTGCCAGCAGTTACGGACAGGCCACTAACTATGGCTACACCTTC. Its translation: CASSYGQATNYGYTF. The V and J genes are TRBV6-6 and TRBJ1-2, with 7 bases that match TRBD1. J was trimmed by 0 bases and V by 2 bases; bases with no gene match: 3. This CDR3 is 15 amino acids long. Germline-derived CDR1 and CDR2 are MNHNY and SVGAGI (reference sequence).

The gene calls are TRBV15 and TRBJ1-2, with a tentative D call TRBD1 (5 bases). V lost 0 bases and J 2 bases, leaving 10 bases between the germline ends. Germline values: CDR1 LNHNV, CDR2 YYDKDF (reference sequence). The CDR3 covers 15 residues. For the CDR3, the DNA is TGTGCCACCAGCAGAGATCGGGCAGGGAACTATGGCTACACCTTC. Encoded protein: CATSRDRAGNYGYTF.

CDR3 nucleotide sequence: TGTGCCACCAGCAGAGCCAGGGGTAATGGCTACACCTTC. Protein: CATSRARGNGYTF. This sequence joins TRBV15 and TRBJ1-2; a weak D match, TRBD1 (6 bases). Trimming pared 1 base from V and 6 bases from J, leaving 9 bases between. Germline V lookup: CDR1 LNHNV, CDR2 YYDKDF (reference sequence). This CDR3 is built from 13 residues.

The chain combines TRBV29-1 with TRBJ2-2, with 11 positions matching TRBD1. J lost 7 bases, V lost 6 bases, and 1 base had no gene match. The CDR3 has 12 residues. Germline V gives CDR1 SQVTM, CDR2 ANQGSEA. This chain's CDR3 is CSVDRGRGELFF. CDR3 DNA sequence: TGCAGCGTGGACAGGGGGCGCGGGGAGCTGTTTTTT.

The CDR3 coding sequence is TGTGCCAGCAGCACTACTACCAACACCGGGGAGCTGTTTTTT. This translates into CASSTTTNTGELFF. This chain connects TRBV28 to TRBJ2-2; no clear D. This CDR3 region has 14 residues. Germline V CDR1 and CDR2: MDHEN, SYDVKM. Trimming removed 6 bases at V and 2 bases at J, with 10 bases between.

This clone has more than one count but fewer than ten. The junction differs from germline at one of its ends, possibly a read error. J is TRBJ2-7 and V is TRBV5-3; TRBD1 aligns across 7 bases. TRBV5-3 is identified as an open reading frame with a role that is uncertain. This CDR3 spans 10 amino acids. Here the CDR3 DNA reads TGTGCCAGAAGCTCGAGGGGGCATAGCTTC. Amino acids: CARSSRGHSF.

This clone was observed once. The chain links TRBV7-9 to TRBJ1-2; D unresolved. This CDR3 region has 16 residues. Germline lookup yields CDR1 SEHNR and CDR2 FQNEAQ (reference sequence). V was cut by 2 bases and J by 6 bases, with 19 bases left in between. The CDR3 DNA sequence: TGTGCCAGCAGCTTATTGAGGCAGACCCACGGCCATGGCTACACCTTC. Translated: CASSLLRQTHGHGYTF.

The rearrangement links TRBV7-3 to TRBJ1-2; D unresolved. V was pared by 4 bases and J by 4 bases, with 7 bases between. Germline CDR1 SGHTA, CDR2 FQGTGA. The length of the CDR3 is 12 residues. Here the CDR3 DNA reads TGTGCCAGCAGCTATGACGGCTATGGCTACACCTTC. Protein: CASSYDGYGYTF.

This chain's CDR3 is CASSPLVTGSSNEKLFF. CDR3 DNA sequence: TGCGCCAGCAGCCCCCTTGTGACAGGGAGTAGTAATGAAAAACTGTTTTTT. J is TRBJ1-4 and V is TRBV5-1, with 7 bases fitting TRBD1. This CDR3 is 17 amino acids long. The ends lost 4 bases at V and 4 bases at J; junction bases unmatched: 13. Germline V gives CDR1 SGHRS, CDR2 YFSETQ.

The CDR3 here is CATSRDHRERNEKLFF. The CDR3, as DNA: TGTGCCACCAGCAGGGACCACAGGGAAAGGAATGAAAAACTGTTTTTT. The chain employs TRBV15 and TRBJ1-4; D possibly corresponds to TRBD1 (6 bases). CDR3 size: 16 residues. The V gene's germline CDR1 is LNHNV and CDR2 YYDKDF (reference sequence). V shed 3 bases and J shed 5 bases, with 16 bases lying between them.

This chain connects TRBV4-1 to TRBJ1-3; D not resolved. The V end was cut by 3 bases, the J end by 3 bases, with 18 bases between. CDR1 is MGHRA and CDR2 is YSYEKL in the germline V gene. This CDR3 region has 17 residues. This chain's CDR3 is CASSHISRAQVGNTIYF. CDR3 coding DNA: TGCGCCAGCAGCCACATATCCCGGGCCCAAGTTGGAAACACCATATATTTT.

This clone showed up just once. This chain uses TRBV11-2 with TRBJ2-5; 7 nucleotides line up with TRBD2. The trim removed 1 base at V and 5 bases at J, leaving 13 bases unmatched. Germline V gives CDR1 SGHAT, CDR2 FQNNGV. This CDR3 spans 17 amino acids. Written as DNA, the CDR3 is TGTGCCAGCAGCTTAGGTCCATTGGCGGGGGAAAGGGAGACCCAGTACTTC. Protein product: CASSLGPLAGERETQYF.

This chain's CDR3 is CASTMGARLEAFF. The CDR3 nucleotides read TGTGCCAGCACCATGGGGGCCAGGCTTGAAGCTTTCTTT. The rearrangement links TRBV11-2 to TRBJ1-1, with D possibly matching TRBD1 (6 bases). From germline, CDR1 is SGHAT and CDR2 FQNNGV. Trimming cost V 7 bases and J 7 bases, with 16 bases left between them. The CDR3 contains 13 residues. The whole variable domain, remainder taken from reference TRBV11-2 and TRBJ1-1, is EAGVAQSPRYKIIEKRQSVAFWCNPISGHATLYWYQQILGQGPKLLIQFQNNGVVDDSQLPKDRFSAERLKGVDSTLKIQPAKLEDSAVYLCASTMGARLEAFFGQGTRLTVV.

V is TRBV7-2 and J is TRBJ2-7; the D gene is possibly TRBD1 (8 bases). The CDR3 contains 15 residues. V lost 5 bases and J 2 bases, leaving 16 bases between the germline ends. CDR1 is SGHTA and CDR2 is FQGNSA in the germline V gene. Here the CDR3 reads CASSPGGGGPYEQYF. CDR3 coding DNA: TGTGCCAGCAGCCCAGGGGGCGGGGGCCCCTACGAGCAGTACTTC.

J is TRBJ1-2 and V is TRBV28; a weak D match, TRBD1 (6 bases). Trimming stripped 8 bases from V and 6 bases from J, with 16 bases between. CDR1 MDHEN and CDR2 SYDVKM come from the germline V gene. This CDR3 region has 13 residues. DNA of the CDR3: TGTGCCAGCTCCTCCCGACAGGCACATGGCTACACCTTC. Its translation: CASSSRQAHGYTF.